These 19 T cell receptor beta chains originate from one sample sequenced in a study of shared clonotypes between healthy human individuals. Profiled with immunoSEQ multiplex PCR; TCRdb holds only in-frame clones, not every one. The sample consists of around 940,000 clones, over 75% of them appearing once. Sequenced material: memory CD4+ T cells sorted from blood. Documented subset: CD45RA-negative fraction. The receptors here all came from a young man in good health.

In this sample, this clone turned up once. The chain combines TRBV6-1 with TRBJ2-7; D assignment may be TRBD1 or TRBD2 (6 bases each). CDR3 length: 16 residues. V lost 0 bases and J 0 bases, leaving 12 bases between the germline ends. The germline CDR1 and CDR2 sequences are MNHNS and SASEGT. CDR3 in DNA: TGTGCCAGCAGTGAAGCGGTAGGGGGGAGCTCCTACGAGCAGTACTTC. Its translation: CASSEAVGGSSYEQYF.

The rearrangement links TRBV2 to TRBJ1-5; 8 bases are a match to TRBD1. J lost 7 bases, V lost 4 bases, and 9 bases had no gene match. The CDR3 runs to 15 residues. The germline V gene encodes CDR1 SNHLY and CDR2 FYNNEI. The CDR3 DNA sequence: TGTGCCAGCAGTGGAACGGGCCAGGGGGCGCAGCCCCAGCATTTT. Residues: CASSGTGQGAQPQHF.

The J gene is TRBJ2-7, the V gene TRBV19, with TRBD1 matching over 9 bases. The CDR3 spans 14 residues. The trim removed 5 bases at V and 0 bases at J, leaving 2 bases unmatched. Germline V lookup: CDR1 LNHDA, CDR2 SQIVND (reference sequence). CDR3 loop: CASSLGQGSYEQYF. The CDR3 nucleotides are TGTGCCAGTAGTTTGGGACAGGGCTCCTACGAGCAGTACTTC.

DNA of the CDR3: TGTGCCAGTAGTATGGGTGGTGCTGGGGCCAACGTCCTGACTTTC. The encoded protein is CASSMGGAGANVLTF. This chain links TRBV19 with TRBJ2-6, with no clear D. Germline values: CDR1 LNHDA, CDR2 SQIVND (reference sequence). Trimming cost V 3 bases and J 2 bases, with 8 bases left between them. This CDR3 comprises 15 residues.

This clone was observed once. The V and J genes are TRBV5-1 and TRBJ2-3; 12 bases line up with TRBD2. V lost 4 bases and J lost 4; bases outside the gene matches: 10. This CDR3 is built from 17 residues. Germline CDR1 and CDR2: SGHRS and YFSETQ. The CDR3: CASSPLSLAGGSDTQYF. The CDR3 DNA sequence: TGCGCCAGCAGCCCCCTCTCACTAGCGGGGGGTTCAGATACGCAGTATTTT.

This clone was seen only a few times. V and J are TRBV7-3 and TRBJ1-2; no clear D. V was cut by 5 bases and J by 0 bases, with 13 bases left in between. Germline-derived CDR1 and CDR2 are SGHTA and FQGTGA. CDR3 length equals 15 residues. The CDR3 is CASSPGMGANYGYTF. The DNA of the CDR3 is TGTGCCAGCAGCCCCGGGATGGGAGCTAACTATGGCTACACCTTC.

This clone was picked up one time. This is likely an artifact of a read error, given a far larger clone one base away. The rearrangement uses TRBV7-6 and TRBJ2-7; 11 bases agree with TRBD1. The junction had 3 bases not matched to a gene; V was cut back by 5 bases and J by 3 bases. Germline values: CDR1 SGHVS, CDR2 FNYEAQ. This CDR3 comprises 14 residues. The CDR3, as DNA: TGTGCCAGCAGCACCGGGACAGGGGGCTACGAGCAGTACTTC. Protein product: CASSTGTGGYEQYF.

The chain is built from TRBV11-2 and TRBJ2-7; D might be TRBD1 (6 bases). CDR3 length: 18 residues. Germline values: CDR1 SGHAT, CDR2 FQNNGV. Trimming cost V 2 bases and J 3 bases, with 23 bases left between them. This CDR3 reads CASSLSPGPRQQGYEQYF. DNA of the CDR3: TGTGCCAGCAGCTTATCCCCCGGGCCAAGGCAACAGGGCTACGAGCAGTACTTC.

The rearrangement links TRBV7-2 to TRBJ2-1, with 7 nucleotides matching TRBD2. Germline trimming cut 5 bases from V and 9 bases from J; bases unmatched to any gene: 10. There are 14 residues in the CDR3. The germline gives CDR1 SGHTA, CDR2 FQGNSA. CDR3 DNA sequence: TGTGCCAGCAGCCCTCTGATAGTAGCGGGTGAGCAGTTCTTC. Encoded protein: CASSPLIVAGEQFF.

About this clone itself: Other nucleotide sequences from this sample produce the same CDR3. The chain links TRBV5-1 to TRBJ2-3; 7 nucleotides align to TRBD1. There are 14 residues in the CDR3. Trimming cost V 0 bases and J 3 bases; bases outside gene matches: 1. Germline CDR1 and CDR2: SGHRS and YFSETQ. Written as DNA, the CDR3 is TGCGCCAGCAGCTTGGACAGGGGAACAGATACGCAGTATTTT. Protein: CASSLDRGTDTQYF. The variable domain in full, completed from reference TRBV5-1 and TRBJ2-3, reads KAGVTQTPRYLIKTRGQQVTLSCSPISGHRSVSWYQQTPGQGLQFLFEYFSETQRNKGNFPGRFSGRQFSNSRSEMNVSTLELGDSALYLCASSLDRGTDTQYFGPGTRLTVL.

Concerning this clone: Within the sample, other DNA sequences also encode this same CDR3. The V and J genes are TRBV4-1 and TRBJ2-5, with D maybe TRBD1 (7 bases). V was shortened by 0 bases and J by 1 base, with 12 bases between the two germline ends. Germline assignment: CDR1 MGHRA and CDR2 YSYEKL. The CDR3 covers 16 residues. The CDR3 sequence: CASSQDRQGLQETQYF. The CDR3 DNA follows: TGCGCCAGCAGCCAAGACCGACAGGGACTCCAAGAGACCCAGTACTTC.

This clone was recorded at least ten times. This rearrangement joins TRBV9 to TRBJ1-6; D is undetermined. V gave up 5 bases and J gave up 11 bases, with 11 bases separating them. The CDR3 is 12 amino acids. The germline V gene encodes CDR1 SGDLS and CDR2 YYNGEE. As DNA, the CDR3 is TGTGCCAGCAGTTTGGGCGCCCCACCCCTCCACTTT. Translated: CASSLGAPPLHF.

This clone was counted a single time. This chain joins TRBV5-6 and TRBJ1-2; unclear D gene. The V end lost 0 bases, the J end lost 2 bases, and 11 bases lay between the germline ends. The CDR3 consists of 15 residues. The V gene's germline CDR1 is SGHDT and CDR2 YYEEEE. Here the CDR3 reads CASSLAFTSNYGYTF. CDR3 sequence (DNA): TGTGCCAGCAGCTTGGCTTTCACATCCAACTATGGCTACACCTTC.

The V gene is TRBV28, the J gene TRBJ1-4; no clear D. There are 13 residues in the CDR3. The V end was cut by 2 bases, the J end by 5 bases, with 6 bases between. Per the germline V gene, CDR1 is MDHEN and CDR2 is SYDVKM. As DNA, the CDR3 is TGTGCCAGCAGTTTAGATAGAAATGAAAAACTGTTTTTT. It codes for CASSLDRNEKLFF.

V is TRBV7-2 and J is TRBJ1-6, with 7 bases aligning to TRBD1. Germline CDR1 SGHTA, CDR2 FQGNSA. This CDR3 contains 15 residues. Trimming at V came to 5 bases and at J to 8 bases, leaving 9 bases not matched to a gene. CDR3 DNA: TGTGCCAGCAGCCGTACAGGGGAGAGGTATTCACCCCTCCACTTT. Protein: CASSRTGERYSPLHF.

A note on this clone: Other DNA sequences in the sample encode the same CDR3. CDR3 DNA sequence: TGTGCCATCAGCGTCGGGACCGGGGAGCTGTTTTTT. Translation: CAISVGTGELFF. The chain combines TRBV10-3 with TRBJ2-2; no firm D call. The CDR3 runs 12 residues. Germline loops: CDR1 ENHRY, CDR2 SYGVKD. Trimming cost V 6 bases and J 5 bases, with 7 bases left between them.

The rearrangement links TRBV6-5 to TRBJ2-1; D not resolved. The CDR3 loop spans 11 amino acids. Germline CDR1 MNHEY, CDR2 SVGAGI. V was cut by 4 bases and J by 8 bases, with 6 bases left in between. The CDR3 DNA is TGTGCCAGCAGTTCATGGGATGAGCAGTTCTTC. It yields the protein CASSSWDEQFF.

In its sample, this clone was seen once. Written as DNA, the CDR3 is TGTGCTTCTACAGGGGGGGGTACCTACGAGCAGTACTTC. Residues: CASTGGGTYEQYF. The gene calls are TRBV30 and TRBJ2-7, with a tentative D call TRBD1 (8 bases). The CDR3 is 13 amino acids. The germline CDR1 and CDR2 sequences are GTSNPN and SVGIG (reference sequence).

V and J are TRBV11-3 and TRBJ2-5; TRBD2 matches at 10 bases. Trimming cost V 0 bases and J 5 bases; bases outside gene matches: 9. CDR3 length: 17 amino acids. Germline loops: CDR1 SGHNT, CDR2 YENEEA. The CDR3 DNA is TGTGCCAGCAGCTTAGACGGGGAGCGGGAGGGCGAGGAGACCCAGTACTTC. Protein: CASSLDGEREGEETQYF.